This T cell receptor (beta chain) was identified in a study of blood T cell repertoires in COVID-19. Study information: From T cells, B-cell-depleted T cells, or PBMCs came the material, which was cDNA or gDNA.

Clones were sequenced by immunoSEQ multiplex PCR, and TCRdb holds only the in-frame ones, with some missing. The data show some 320,000 clones, with roughly 89% seen just once and approximately 12% held by the top ten. Seattle patients were enrolled during active infection and followed longitudinally. CDR1 and CDR2 (germline): SGHKS, YYEKEE (reference sequence). Trimming pared 4 bases from V and 7 bases from J, leaving 17 bases between. This CDR3 contains 14 residues. The rearrangement uses TRBV5-5 and TRBJ2-5; perhaps TRBD1 as D (6 bases). Sequencing was done on a sample of peripheral blood. This sequence originates from a woman aged 25 to 45 with COVID-19, enrolled during active disease. For the CDR3, the DNA is TGTGCCAGCAGCCCAGGGGAACGGCTATGGACCCAGTACTTC. It specifies CASSPGERLWTQYF.